This TCR beta chain was retrieved from a study of T-cell memory formation after mild COVID-19. Study results and caveats: Day 15 to 85 contractors were CD4/CD8 balanced; later expanders leaned CD4+.

With 0 bases clipped from V and 0 bases from J, the junction kept 4 bases outside the gene matches. The germline V gene encodes CDR1 SGHRS and CDR2 YFSETQ. This CDR3 is 17 amino acids long. Worth noting for this clonotype: Its antigen is as yet unknown.

TCRdb called the 5' RACE reads again in MiXCR, with one record for every CDR3 protein. Among 150,000 to 200,000 distinct CDR3 sequences listed, roughly 23% were seen once. The material sequenced was PBMCs or a T cell subset sorted from them (not recorded which). The source is an adult woman who had mild COVID-19 (a few samples of this study predate the infection). Cell type and time point are not known. V usage is TRBV5-1 and J usage is TRBJ1-3; 9 nucleotides line up with TRBD1. The DNA of the CDR3 is TGCGCCAGCAGCTTGGGCCCGGGACAGGGCTCTGGAAACACCATATATTTT. It is translated as CASSLGPGQGSGNTIYF. The entire variable domain, with the rest obtained from reference TRBV5-1 and TRBJ1-3, is as follows: KAGVTQTPRYLIKTRGQQVTLSCSPISGHRSVSWYQQTPGQGLQFLFEYFSETQRNKGNFPGRFSGRQFSNSRSEMNVSTLELGDSALYLCASSLGPGQGSGNTIYFGEGSWLTVV.